This T cell receptor (beta chain) was identified in a study of blood T cells in healthy people across ages. This clonotype has a single count. Its specificity is unknown. Primers used in a second PCR of about 6 to 11 cycles were a sample-barcoded 5' primer and a J-beta primer mix. MiXCR, run by TCRdb on the 5' RACE reads, gives a single entry per CDR3 protein. The table records about 1.5 million distinct CDR3 sequences, 40% to 45% of them present only once. Overall study results and limits: There were more naive CD4+ cells and higher diversity in long-lived donors than in aged donors. Unsorted PBMCs blocked a conclusive comparison of naive and antigen-experienced cells.

Germline V CDR1 and CDR2: MGHRA, YSYEKL. This CDR3 spans 17 amino acids. V lost 3 bases and J 2 bases, leaving 19 bases between the germline ends. The sequence came from a woman aged 18-35 years in good health. V usage is TRBV4-1 and J usage is TRBJ1-2; D may be TRBD1 (6 bases). The sequenced material came from blood. DNA for the CDR3: TGCGCCAGCAGCCACTCGATACAGGGACCAGCCAACTATGGCTACACCTTC. Translating it yields CASSHSIQGPANYGYTF.